This T cell receptor (beta chain) was observed in a study of post-analysis software for immune sequencing data. On the study more broadly: Relapsing-remitting, secondary progressive and progressive-relapsing forms made up the multiple sclerosis disease courses.

The germline V gene has CDR1 LGHNA and CDR2 YNFKEQ. This CDR3 has 17 amino acids. Whole-study results and caveats: The five TRBV segments detected at higher frequency in patients than in controls included TRBV5-6, TRBV5-1 and TRBV20-1.

This clonotype was detected once. Its matching antigen is unknown. Unique molecular identifiers featured in each of the TCR beta cDNA libraries. T cells numbering roughly 1 to 10 million yielded cDNA molecules that totaled approximately 500,000. MiXCR was run by TCRdb on the PCR reads, yielding one entry per CDR3 protein. Seen here are around 770,000 distinct CDR3 sequences, about 45% observed once, and the top ten hold over 4.5%. This chain joins TRBV4-2 and TRBJ2-4, with TRBD2 matching over 10 bases. The J call may not be correct, given that the DNA end is closer to TRBJ2-7. Source material: blood. This sequence originates from a girl aged 5 to 17 with multiple sclerosis. The CDR3 DNA reads as TGTGCCAGCAGCCAAGATTCCAGCGGGAGGGCCGGATACGAGCAGTACTTC. Its protein is CASSQDSSGRAGYEQYF.